Below are 3 T cell receptor beta chains sequenced from a single sample in a study of CD8 T cells in Susac syndrome. An amount of RNA that ranged from roughly 0.45 to 1 ug was reverse transcribed with random hexamers. TCRdb ran MiXCR on the immunoSEQ multiplex PCR reads and lists one entry per CDR3 protein. The sample consists of about 300,000 distinct CDR3 sequences, roughly nine tenths of them appearing once. Material: CD4+ T cells from PBMCs. Receptor source: a human donor with multiple sclerosis.

The gene calls are TRBV7-2 and TRBJ2-5, with D maybe TRBD1 (6 bases). CDR3 length: 15 residues. Trimming removed 3 bases from V and 1 base from J, with 12 bases in between. Germline values: CDR1 SGHTA, CDR2 FQGNSA. The chain's CDR3 is CASSFSGTLQETQYF. The DNA for the CDR3 is TGTGCCAGCAGCTTTTCCGGGACACTCCAAGAGACCCAGTACTTC.

The CDR3 reads CSARPGVAGGLPLEQYF. DNA of the CDR3: TGCAGTGCTAGACCGGGGGTAGCGGGAGGGCTCCCTCTGGAGCAGTACTTC. The chain has TRBV20-1 and TRBJ2-7; 11 nucleotides line up with TRBD2. This CDR3 is built from 17 residues. CDR1 is DFQATT and CDR2 is SNEGSKA in the germline V gene (reference sequence). The trim removed 2 bases at V and 7 bases at J, leaving 16 bases unmatched.

J is TRBJ2-3 and V is TRBV7-2; 8 nucleotides align to TRBD2. Germline CDR1 is SGHTA and CDR2 is FQGNSA. This CDR3 spans 13 amino acids. V lost 5 bases to trimming and J lost 12 bases; unmatched junction nucleotides: 10. The CDR3: CASSPGRTSSQYF. The CDR3 nucleotides read TGTGCCAGCAGCCCCGGACGGACTAGCTCCCAGTATTTT.